The 29 T cell receptor beta chains presented below share a single source sample, sequenced in a study of T cell changes during pregnancy in multiple sclerosis. Some clones are missing from TCRdb's copy, which holds only in-frame ones; the method was immunoSEQ multiplex PCR. The repertoire consists of about 67,000 clones, with about 89% occurring once and the leading ten covering approximately 1.5%. Here the sequenced sample was peripheral blood, taken in the second trimester of pregnancy. The source is a female donor with multiple sclerosis, enrolled in a pregnancy study.

This clone came up once. J is TRBJ2-1 and V is TRBV19; possibly TRBD1 for D (6 bases). Germline V lookup: CDR1 LNHDA, CDR2 SQIVND (reference sequence). V was pared by 3 bases and J by 8 bases, with 14 bases between. CDR3 size: 14 residues. The CDR3: CASSIKPGVYEQFF. CDR3 DNA: TGTGCCAGTAGTATCAAGCCAGGGGTCTATGAGCAGTTCTTC.

V and J are TRBV11-2 and TRBJ2-7; D gene unclear. Trimming cost V 8 bases and J 3 bases, with 17 bases left between them. The V gene's germline CDR1 is SGHAT and CDR2 FQNNGV. The CDR3 is 14 residues long. As DNA, the CDR3 is TGTGCCAGCCGGCACACAAAACAGAGCTACGAGCAGTACTTC. Translated, it gives CASRHTKQSYEQYF. The entire variable domain, with the rest obtained from reference TRBV11-2 and TRBJ2-7, is as follows: EAGVAQSPRYKIIEKRQSVAFWCNPISGHATLYWYQQILGQGPKLLIQFQNNGVVDDSQLPKDRFSAERLKGVDSTLKIQPAKLEDSAVYLCASRHTKQSYEQYFGPGTRLTVT.

In this sample, this clone turned up a few times. The V and J genes are TRBV19 and TRBJ1-1; D unresolved. Trimming removed 9 bases at V and 0 bases at J, with 17 bases between. From germline, CDR1 is LNHDA and CDR2 SQIVND (reference sequence). The CDR3 contains 15 residues. The CDR3 protein is CASQITGGLNTEAFF. The CDR3 DNA reads TGTGCCAGCCAAATTACCGGAGGCCTGAACACTGAAGCTTTCTTT.

This clone was counted once. J is TRBJ2-6 and V is TRBV5-5, with D possibly matching TRBD2 (6 bases). V shed 4 bases and J shed 1 base, with 15 bases lying between them. Germline CDR1 reads SGHKS; CDR2 reads YYEKEE (reference sequence). This CDR3 spans 17 amino acids. The CDR3 DNA reads as TGTGCCAGCAGCCAGGAGGGTTACCTGTCTGGGGCCAACGTCCTGACTTTC. Protein sequence: CASSQEGYLSGANVLTF.

This chain joins TRBV18 and TRBJ2-7; D might be TRBD1 (6 bases). Germline CDR1 and CDR2: KGHSH and LQKENI. CDR3 length: 14 residues. Trimming removed 5 bases at V and 6 bases at J, with 17 bases between. CDR3 bases: TGTGCCAGCTCAGCTTCACAGGGCTCCGGCGAGCAGTACTTC. Translated: CASSASQGSGEQYF.

This chain links TRBV7-3 with TRBJ2-1; TRBD1 agrees at 9 bases. Germline CDR1 reads SGHTA; CDR2 reads FQGTGA. V shed 5 bases and J 2 bases; nucleotides not matched to a gene: 10. CDR3 length: 17 amino acids. Written as DNA, the CDR3 is TGTGCCAGCAGCCCCGATCCCGGGACAGGGCCCTACAATGAGCAGTTCTTC. It specifies CASSPDPGTGPYNEQFF. Supplemented by reference TRBV7-3 and TRBJ2-1, the full variable domain reads GAGVSQTPSNKVTEKGKYVELRCDPISGHTALYWYRQSLGQGPEFLIYFQGTGAADDSGLPNDRFFAVRPEGSVSTLKIQRTERGDSAVYLCASSPDPGTGPYNEQFFGPGTRLTVL.

The V call is TRBV7-9, the J call TRBJ1-5; D might be TRBD1 (5 bases). The CDR3 extends over 15 amino acids. CDR1 is SEHNR, CDR2 FQNEAQ, per germline (reference sequence). Trimming stripped 5 bases from V and 5 bases from J, with 16 bases between. CDR3 residues: CASSRKTTGDQPQHF. In DNA, the CDR3 is TGTGCCAGCAGCCGGAAAACCACAGGAGATCAGCCCCAGCATTTT.

The chain couples TRBV6-5 to TRBJ1-5; possible D gene TRBD1, 6 bases. The germline V gene encodes CDR1 MNHEY and CDR2 SVGAGI. Trimming took 5 bases from V and 2 from J, leaving 10 bases between them. The CDR3 extends over 14 amino acids. Here the CDR3 reads CASSLTGRNQPQHF. CDR3 in DNA: TGTGCCAGCAGTCTTACAGGGCGCAATCAGCCCCAGCATTTT.

The chain is built from TRBV18 and TRBJ2-5; TRBD2 agrees at 13 bases. The CDR3 is made up of 18 amino acids. Losses at the gene ends were 2 bases for V and 3 bases for J; bases not matched to a gene: 9. Per the germline V gene, CDR1 is KGHSH and CDR2 is LQKENI. CDR3 protein: CASSPGFGLAGAKETQYF. The CDR3 bases are TGTGCCAGCTCACCAGGTTTTGGACTAGCGGGGGCCAAAGAGACCCAGTACTTC.

This chain uses TRBV6-5 with TRBJ1-1, with D maybe TRBD1 (5 bases). V was shortened by 4 bases and J by 4 bases, with 7 bases between the two germline ends. Germline loops: CDR1 MNHEY, CDR2 SVGAGI. This CDR3 region has 12 residues. CDR3 sequence reads: CASSFDSTEAFF. CDR3 in DNA: TGTGCCAGCAGTTTCGACAGCACTGAAGCTTTCTTT.

This chain joins TRBV7-2 and TRBJ2-5, with 9 bases lining up with TRBD2. This CDR3 is built from 17 residues. V trimming: 1 base; J trimming: 1 base; junction bases outside the gene matches: 7. Germline V lookup: CDR1 SGHTA, CDR2 FQGNSA. CDR3 in amino acids: CASSLVGSGGGQETQYF. The CDR3 DNA follows: TGTGCCAGCAGCTTAGTGGGTAGCGGGGGAGGCCAAGAGACCCAGTACTTC.

The chain joins TRBV27 to TRBJ1-1; 8 bases match TRBD1. V shed 2 bases and J 4 bases; nucleotides not matched to a gene: 6. This CDR3 is built from 15 residues. Per germline, CDR1 MNHEY and CDR2 SMNVEV (reference sequence). CDR3 sequence (DNA): TGTGCCAGCAGTTTAGGGATCACAGGGGGCACTGAAGCTTTCTTT. This codes for CASSLGITGGTEAFF.

The rearrangement links TRBV5-1 to TRBJ1-2; possible D gene TRBD1, 5 bases. The CDR3 has 14 residues. V lost 3 bases and J lost 3, with 12 bases in between. Per germline, CDR1 SGHRS and CDR2 YFSETQ. This CDR3 is CASSSGTEDYGYTF. Written as DNA, the CDR3 is TGCGCCAGCAGCTCCGGGACTGAAGACTATGGCTACACCTTC.

The rearrangement joins TRBV5-5 to TRBJ1-2, with 10 bases fitting TRBD1. The V and J ends lost 3 bases and 6 bases, in that order; junction bases with no gene match: 11. Germline V gene data show CDR1 as SGHKS and CDR2 as YYEKEE (reference sequence). The CDR3 totals 16 residues. The CDR3 DNA sequence: TGTGCCAGCAGCTGGGACAGGGGAGAGGGCTTGGATGGCTACACCTTC. It yields the protein CASSWDRGEGLDGYTF.

The rearrangement joins TRBV21-1 to TRBJ2-5; TRBD2 is the table's D call, not checked against the DNA. TRBV21-1 is recorded as a pseudogene. The CDR3 has 12 residues. CDR3 in DNA: TGTGCCAGCAGCAAAGAGGAGGAGACCCAGTACTTC. As protein: CASSKEEETQYF.

V usage is TRBV2 and J usage is TRBJ1-5, with TRBD1 identical over 7 bases. The CDR3 extends over 13 amino acids. V was pared by 6 bases and J by 4 bases, with 3 bases of the junction left unmatched. Germline V lookup: CDR1 SNHLY, CDR2 FYNNEI. CDR3 sequence (DNA): TGTGCCAGCAGGGGACAGTTGAATCAGCCCCAGCATTTT. It yields the protein CASRGQLNQPQHF.

V usage is TRBV7-6 and J usage is TRBJ2-5; D is unresolved. The V and J ends lost 3 bases and 0 bases respectively, with 8 bases between them. Looked up from germline, CDR1 is SGHVS and CDR2 is FNYEAQ. The CDR3 length is 14 residues. The CDR3 reads CASSLMSYQETQYF. DNA for the CDR3: TGTGCCAGCAGCTTGATGAGTTACCAAGAGACCCAGTACTTC.

The chain has TRBV30 and TRBJ2-7, with 8 bases matching TRBD1. Germline loops: CDR1 GTSNPN, CDR2 SVGIG (reference sequence). The CDR3 is made up of 14 amino acids. Trimming took 1 base from V and 2 from J; bases not matched to a gene: 4. The CDR3 region has the DNA TGTGCCTGGAGTGGAGGACAGGGTACCTACGAGCAGTACTTC. This translates into CAWSGGQGTYEQYF. The full variable domain, rest sourced from reference TRBV30 and TRBJ2-7, is SQTIHQWPATLVQPVGSPLSLECTVEGTSNPNLYWYRQAAGRGLQLLFYSVGIGQISSEVPQNLSASRPQDRQFILSSKKLLLSDSGFYLCAWSGGQGTYEQYFGPGTRLTVT.

This chain links TRBV7-8 with TRBJ1-2; D gene uncertain. Germline V gene sequence: CDR1 SGHVS, CDR2 FQNEAQ. CDR3 length: 13 amino acids. V was shortened by 0 bases and J by 5 bases, with 7 bases between the two germline ends. This chain's CDR3 is CASSLAARYGYTF. The CDR3 DNA follows: TGTGCCAGCAGCTTAGCAGCGAGGTATGGCTACACCTTC.

This chain links TRBV7-9 with TRBJ1-1, with 10 bases that match TRBD1. Germline CDR1 is SEHNR and CDR2 is FQNEAQ (reference sequence). The CDR3 runs 18 residues. With 4 bases clipped from V and 1 base from J, the junction kept 12 bases outside the gene matches. In nucleotides, the CDR3 is TGTGCCAGCAGCTCTTTTTCCGGGACAGGGGCCCAGAACACTGAAGCTTTCTTT. This sequence encodes CASSSFSGTGAQNTEAFF.

The V call is TRBV4-2, the J call TRBJ2-7; D is undetermined. The CDR3 runs 16 residues. Deletions cut 0 bases from V and 3 bases from J, with 15 bases between. Germline V lookup: CDR1 LGHNA, CDR2 YNFKEQ. The CDR3 here is CASSQDWAPLNYEQYF. The CDR3 DNA is TGTGCCAGCAGCCAAGATTGGGCCCCCCTCAACTACGAGCAGTACTTC.

This rearrangement joins TRBV7-3 to TRBJ2-1; 10 bases line up with TRBD2. Germline CDR1 is SGHTA and CDR2 is FQGTGA. The CDR3 extends over 14 amino acids. V gave up 3 bases and J gave up 9 bases; unmatched junction bases: 5. CDR3 amino acids: CASSFSGGPLEQFF. CDR3 sequence (DNA): TGTGCCAGCAGCTTTAGCGGGGGGCCCCTTGAGCAGTTCTTC.

The chain recombines TRBV19 with TRBJ2-7; 7 bases fit TRBD1. The CDR3 totals 14 residues. The V segment lost 6 bases and the J segment 4 bases; nucleotides outside the gene matches: 9. Germline assignment: CDR1 LNHDA and CDR2 SQIVND (reference sequence). The CDR3 is CASRGTAGRYEQYF. DNA for the CDR3: TGTGCCAGTAGAGGGACAGCCGGTCGGTACGAGCAGTACTTC.

The rearrangement links TRBV11-3 to TRBJ1-1; a weak D match, TRBD1 (5 bases). V was shortened by 4 bases and J by 7 bases, with 10 bases between the two germline ends. This CDR3 spans 12 amino acids. Germline assignment: CDR1 SGHNT and CDR2 YENEEA. For the CDR3, the DNA is TGTGCCAGCAGCTCGACGGGGGGTGAAGCTTTCTTT. As protein: CASSSTGGEAFF.

The chain has TRBV6-5 and TRBJ1-1; possibly TRBD1 for D (6 bases). V was pared by 2 bases and J by 11 bases, with 18 bases between. This CDR3 spans 14 amino acids. Germline values: CDR1 MNHEY, CDR2 SVGAGI. The CDR3 here is CASSYRYRDEGAFF. CDR3 bases: TGTGCCAGCAGTTACCGATACAGGGACGAAGGGGCTTTCTTT.

The chain joins TRBV6-1 to TRBJ2-1; possibly TRBD1 for D (6 bases). Trimming took off 1 base at V and 4 bases at J, with 11 bases between the two ends. The germline CDR1 and CDR2 sequences are MNHNS and SASEGT. CDR3 length: 15 amino acids. CDR3 coding DNA: TGTGCCAGCAGTGAAGACAGGGAAGTTTACAATGAGCAGTTCTTC. Translation: CASSEDREVYNEQFF.

This rearrangement joins TRBV27 to TRBJ2-2; TRBD1 might be the D (6 bases). The germline CDR1 and CDR2 sequences are MNHEY and SMNVEV (reference sequence). Trimming pared 1 base from V and 3 bases from J, leaving 12 bases between. CDR3 length: 16 residues. Written as DNA, the CDR3 is TGTGCCAGCAGTTTATTACTTGCAGGGGACACCGGGGAGCTGTTTTTT. Its translation is CASSLLLAGDTGELFF.

This clone was recorded only once. J is TRBJ2-1 and V is TRBV11-2; the match to TRBD2 covers 11 bases. The germline V gene encodes CDR1 SGHAT and CDR2 FQNNGV. The CDR3 contains 19 residues. J was trimmed by 4 bases and V by 3 bases; bases with no gene match: 14. The CDR3 protein is CASSFVPTSGDTLYNEQFF. In DNA form, the CDR3 reads TGTGCCAGCAGCTTCGTCCCGACTAGCGGGGACACCTTATACAATGAGCAGTTCTTC.

The rearrangement uses TRBV5-8 and TRBJ1-1; D not certain. Germline loops: CDR1 SGHTS, CDR2 YDEGEE. The CDR3 is 15 amino acids. Between the trimmed V and J ends, which lost 0 bases and 4 bases, there was a span of 13 bases. The CDR3 sequence is CASSLGRVGSTEAFF. The CDR3 region has the DNA TGTGCCAGCAGCTTGGGGCGGGTGGGGTCCACTGAAGCTTTCTTT.